Detailed here is one T cell receptor (beta chain). The data were taken from a study of T cells expressing NK-cell markers. Study-level background: Among the eight sequenced donors, seven tested HCMV-seropositive and one tested seronegative.

Germline V gene sequence: CDR1 SGHTA, CDR2 FQGNSA. This CDR3 has 14 amino acids. TCRdb re-analyzed the 5' RACE reads; it lists each CDR3 protein once, without DNA. This listing includes some 150,000 distinct CDR3 sequences. The receptor was derived from a man between 18 and 35 years old in good health. The chain links TRBV7-2 to TRBJ2-4; the TCRdb D gene call, TRBD1, has no DNA to confirm it. The sequencing sample was made of blood T cells: a sorted CD56 or NKG2C T cell subset, CD4+ or CD8+ T cells, or bulk PBMC T cells (not recorded which). This CDR3 is CANSLTGHNNIQYF.